This T cell receptor (beta chain) was found in a study of beta chain features in type 1 diabetes. Since all of the isolated RNA was reverse transcribed, expressed TCRB transcripts were what got sequenced. The assay was immunoSEQ multiplex PCR, and TCRdb's table has in-frame clones only and misses some. The repertoire holds under 800,000 clones, with about a sixth as singletons. The CDR3 sequence is 16 residues long. Germline CDR1 SGHDT, CDR2 YYEEEE. The V end lost 5 bases, the J end lost 5 bases, and 20 bases lay between the germline ends. This clone was counted between two and nine times. The chain joins TRBV5-6 to TRBJ2-1; the D gene is possibly TRBD2 (5 bases). The sequenced sample consisted of naive CD4+ T cells from blood. The origin of this receptor is a man between 18 and 35 years old in good health. The CDR3 spells CASRPTPGNPHNEQFF. The CDR3 region has the DNA TGTGCCAGCAGACCTACGCCGGGAAACCCCCACAATGAGCAGTTCTTC.